These 6 T cell receptor beta chains share one sample of origin, sequenced in a study of blood T cell repertoires in COVID-19. Clones were read by immunoSEQ multiplex PCR, and TCRdb kept only the in-frame ones, dropping some. The sample has fewer than 350,000 clones; more than 75% are singletons. Sequencing was carried out using PBMCs or T cells enriched from blood (not recorded which). All receptors derive from a woman aged 40 to 50 with acute COVID-19.

J is TRBJ2-7 and V is TRBV5-5; TRBD2 matches at 7 bases. V lost 2 bases, J lost 5 bases, and 7 bases stayed unmatched. The CDR3 sequence is 14 residues long. CDR1 SGHKS and CDR2 YYEKEE come from the germline V gene (reference sequence). The CDR3 DNA is TGTGCCAGCAGCTTATTACTAGCGATGAACGAGCAGTACTTC. This translates into CASSLLLAMNEQYF.

This chain uses TRBV6-4 with TRBJ2-1; perhaps TRBD2 as D (8 bases). Trimming took off 4 bases at V and 5 bases at J, with 18 bases between the two ends. CDR3 length: 16 residues. Germline CDR1 is MRHNA and CDR2 is SNTAGT. The CDR3 sequence: CASSASGGLGHNEQFF. CDR3 coding DNA: TGTGCCAGCAGTGCCTCAGGGGGACTAGGACACAATGAGCAGTTCTTC.

V gene TRBV19 combines with J gene TRBJ2-5; 14 nucleotides line up with TRBD2. The germline V gene has CDR1 LNHDA and CDR2 SQIVND (reference sequence). CDR3 length equals 18 residues. J was trimmed by 2 bases and V by 1 base; bases with no gene match: 6. The DNA of the CDR3 is TGTGCCAGTAGTATAGTCGGGACTAGCGGGAGTGGGCAAGAGACCCAGTACTTC. Its protein is CASSIVGTSGSGQETQYF.

The gene calls are TRBV11-3 and TRBJ2-3, with TRBD2 matching 8 bases. Germline values: CDR1 SGHNT, CDR2 YENEEA. The CDR3 spans 16 residues. The V gene end was trimmed by 5 bases and the J gene end by 0 bases; junction bases not matched to a gene: 7. This chain's CDR3 is CASSPGGGLSTDTQYF. For the CDR3, the DNA is TGTGCCAGCAGCCCCGGGGGGGGACTAAGCACAGATACGCAGTATTTT.

This chain links TRBV9 with TRBJ1-3, with 7 bases lining up with TRBD1. V lost 3 bases and J lost 0; bases outside the gene matches: 9. The CDR3 contains 17 residues. The V gene's germline CDR1 is SGDLS and CDR2 YYNGEE. Here the CDR3 DNA reads TGTGCCAGCAGCGCGGAGCCGACAGGGCCCTCTGGAAACACCATATATTTT. Encoded protein: CASSAEPTGPSGNTIYF.

This sequence joins TRBV2 and TRBJ2-7; possible D gene TRBD1, 5 bases. The germline CDR1 and CDR2 sequences are SNHLY and FYNNEI. The CDR3 has 14 residues. The V and J ends lost 6 bases and 4 bases respectively, with 16 bases between them. The CDR3 reads CASRGRDQGYEQYF. In DNA, the CDR3 is TGTGCCAGCAGGGGCCGCGACCAGGGTTACGAGCAGTACTTC.